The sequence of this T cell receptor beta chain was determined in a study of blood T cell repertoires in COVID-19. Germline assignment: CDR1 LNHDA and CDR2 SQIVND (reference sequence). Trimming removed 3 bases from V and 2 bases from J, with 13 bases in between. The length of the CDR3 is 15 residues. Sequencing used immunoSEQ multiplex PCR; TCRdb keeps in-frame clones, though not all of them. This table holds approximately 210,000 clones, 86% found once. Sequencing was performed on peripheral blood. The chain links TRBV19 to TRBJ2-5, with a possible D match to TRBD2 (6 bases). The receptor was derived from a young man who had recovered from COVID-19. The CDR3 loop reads CASSIRDSRQETQYF. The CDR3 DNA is TGTGCCAGTAGTATTCGGGACTCCCGACAAGAGACCCAGTACTTC.